The present T cell receptor beta chain was sequenced within a study of blood T cell repertoires in COVID-19. The V gene end was trimmed by 4 bases and the J gene end by 7 bases; junction bases not matched to a gene: 5. Germline CDR1 and CDR2: MDHEN and SYDVKM. There are 14 residues in the CDR3. This clone was found once. Produced via immunoSEQ multiplex PCR; TCRdb's table is partial and in-frame only. The sample includes more than 250,000 clones, 70% to 90% seen only once; the top ten take about 3.5%. This clonotype originated in a man younger than 35 with active or convalescent COVID-19. Sequencing was done on a sample of peripheral blood. The chain carries TRBV28 and TRBJ1-5, with 9 bases identical to TRBD1. CDR3 in DNA: TGTGCCAGCAGTTCAGGGACAGGGTACCAGCCCCAGCATTTT. It encodes CASSSGTGYQPQHF.